This is a list of T cell receptor beta chains from one sample in a study of T cells in Graves' hyperthyroidism and ophthalmopathy. TCRdb independently ran MiXCR on the multiplex PCR reads; one entry per CDR3 protein. The sample lists 300,000 to 400,000 distinct CDR3 sequences; 11% to 15% were seen once. The sequenced sample consisted of blood. These receptors all stem from a woman aged 55-69 years with Graves' hyperthyroidism. CDR3s include the opening cysteine and the closing phenylalanine or tryptophan. D genes are given only for firm matches. Expanded clones get a size class; other rows say once, few or many, or leave the size out.

TRBD2 | many | TRBJ2-3 | TRBV27 | 15 | TGTGCCAGCAGTCCCGGGACTAGCGGGATAGATACGCAGTATTTT | CASSPGTSGIDTQYF
TRBD2 | many | TRBJ2-3 | TRBV29-1 | 15 | TGCAGCGTTGTTTTAGCGGGAGGTCGCACAGATACGCAGTATTTT | CSVVLAGGRTDTQYF
TRBD1 | - | TRBJ1-5 | TRBV7-6 | 16 | TGTGCCAGCAGCTTAGCCCGGGACAGGGAAGATCAGCCCCAGCATTTT | CASSLARDREDQPQHF
TRBD1 | - | TRBJ2-5 | TRBV6-1 | 15 | TGTGCCAGCAGTTCCCATGACAGGGGGAGTGAGACCCAGTACTTC | CASSSHDRGSETQYF
TRBD2 | - | TRBJ2-2 | TRBV11-3 | 14 | TGTGCCAGCAGCATCGGGGGGGAGGCCGGGGAGCTGTTTTTT | CASSIGGEAGELFF
- | many | TRBJ2-1 | TRBV3-1 | 13 | TGTGCCAGCAGCCAAGTTGAGTACAATGAGCAGTTCTTC | CASSQVEYNEQFF
- | - | TRBJ1-6 | TRBV27 | 15 | TGTGCCAGCAGTTTAAAGGGACCGTATAATTCACCCCTCCACTTT | CASSLKGPYNSPLHF
- | many | TRBJ2-7 | TRBV20-1 | 12 | TGCAGTGCTAGAAGGAACGAAAACGAGCAGTACTTC | CSARRNENEQYF
TRBD1 | - | TRBJ2-7 | TRBV4-1 | 15 | TGCGCCAGCAGCCAGTCAGGGACAGCGACCTACGAGCAGTACTTC | CASSQSGTATYEQYF
- | many | TRBJ2-7 | TRBV7-9 | 15 | TGTGCCAGCAGCTGGGGGGGCGGTAGCGGCTACGAGCAGTACTTC | CASSWGGGSGYEQYF
TRBD1 | - | TRBJ1-1 | TRBV6-1 | 15 | TGTGCCAGCAGTGAAGTCGCTCGGGACAGGGGAAAAGCTTTCTTT | CASSEVARDRGKAFF
- | - | TRBJ1-1 | TRBV5-4 | 16 | TGTGCCAGCAGCTCCCCCGAGGATGCGGCACGAGGCGTAGCTTTCTTT | CASSSPEDAARGVAFF
- | many | TRBJ1-1 | TRBV12-3/TRBV12-4 | 15 | TGTGCCAGCAGTTTTGGAGGAGACAGGAACACTGAAGCTTTCTTT | CASSFGGDRNTEAFF
TRBD2 | - | TRBJ2-3 | TRBV7-9 | 16 | TGTGCCAGCAGTTTAAGTGCGGGAGTTGGCCCAGATACGCAGTATTTT | CASSLSAGVGPDTQYF
TRBD2 | many | TRBJ2-3 | TRBV12-3/TRBV12-4 | 15 | TGTGCCAGCAGACAGGGGCTAGCGGGAGGGCATACGCAGTATTTT | CASRQGLAGGHTQYF
TRBD2 | many | TRBJ2-1 | TRBV13 | 15 | TGTGCCAGCAGCTCCTGGACTAGCGGCTACAATGAGCAGTTCTTC | CASSSWTSGYNEQFF
TRBD1 | many | TRBJ2-1 | TRBV11-2 | 15 | TGTGCCAGCAGCTTAGTGGGACAGGGCTACAATGAGCAGTTCTTC | CASSLVGQGYNEQFF
- | - | TRBJ1-5 | TRBV19 | 15 | TGTGCCAGTAATATGAGAGACATTAACAATCAGCCCCAGCATTTT | CASNMRDINNQPQHF
- | - | TRBJ1-5 | TRBV27 | 13 | TGTGCCAGCAGTTTATCGCCGGAACAGCCCCAGCATTTT | CASSLSPEQPQHF
- | many | TRBJ2-5 | TRBV19 | 15 | TGTGCCAGTAGTGTCTCTCGGGGGAGCCGAGAGACCCAGTACTTC | CASSVSRGSRETQYF
- | many | TRBJ2-1 | TRBV7-9 | 15 | TGTGCCAGCAGCTTAGGTGGGAGCCCCGGGGATGAGCAGTTCTTC | CASSLGGSPGDEQFF
TRBD2 | - | TRBJ2-1 | TRBV7-2 | 18 | TGTGCCAGCAGCTTAGCGAGTTTCTCGACTAGCGGGAGAAATGAGCAGTTCTTC | CASSLASFSTSGRNEQFF
TRBD2 | once | TRBJ2-1 | TRBV6-9 | 15 | TGTGTCAGCAGTTTGGGGGAGGGCATCTACAATGAGCAGTTCTTC | CVSSLGEGIYNEQFF
- | many | TRBJ2-3 | TRBV9 | 15 | TGTGCCAGCAGCCTTCAGGCTAGCGACTCAGATACGCAGTATTTT | CASSLQASDSDTQYF
TRBD1 | - | TRBJ1-5 | TRBV5-8 | 14 | TGTGCCAGCAGCCTCGCGATCACGGGGGGACAGCAGCATTTT | CASSLAITGGQQHF
- | many | TRBJ2-7 | TRBV6-2/TRBV6-3 | 12 | TGTGCCAGCAGTTACAGGCTTTACGAGCAGTACTTC | CASSYRLYEQYF
- | - | TRBJ2-2 | TRBV12-3/TRBV12-4 | 12 | TGTGCCAGCACCTCCCCCACCGGGGAGCTGTTTTTT | CASTSPTGELFF
- | many | TRBJ2-7 | TRBV12-3/TRBV12-4 | 13 | TGTGCCAGCAGTTTTCAGAACTCCTACGAGCAGTACTTC | CASSFQNSYEQYF
TRBD2 | few | TRBJ2-3 | TRBV19 | 13 | TGTGCCTGCCGACTAGCGGCCACAGATACGCAGTATTTT | CACRLAATDTQYF
TRBD2 | - | TRBJ2-4 | TRBV4-1 | 21 | TGCGCCAGCAGCCGAGTTATCGGGGAGGCGGGAGGGGAGCTAGCCAAAAACATTCAGTACTTC | CASSRVIGEAGGELAKNIQYF
- | many | TRBJ2-2 | TRBV6-5 | 15 | TGTGCCAGCAGTTACTCGTCCCTCAACACCGGGGAGCTGTTTTTT | CASSYSSLNTGELFF
- | many | TRBJ2-5 | TRBV6-1 | 14 | TGTGCCAGCAGTGGGCAGACTTACCAAGAGACCCAGTACTTC | CASSGQTYQETQYF
TRBD2 | - | TRBJ2-3 | TRBV20-1 | 14 | TGCAGTGCTAGTTCTAGCGGGAGTACAGATACGCAGTATTTT | CSASSSGSTDTQYF
- | few | TRBJ1-4 | TRBV12-3/TRBV12-4 | 13 | TGTGCCAGCAGCCCGGGGGCGCACGTAAAACTGTTTTTT | CASSPGAHVKLFF
- | - | TRBJ2-1 | TRBV7-7 | 13 | TGTGCTAGCAGCTCGTCCCGCCGGGATACGCAGTTCTTC | CASSSSRRDTQFF
- | many | TRBJ2-7 | TRBV13 | 15 | TGTGCCAGCAGCCGTATTCCGGGAGACACCTACGAGCAGTACTTC | CASSRIPGDTYEQYF
- | many | TRBJ2-7 | TRBV12-3/TRBV12-4 | 14 | TGTGCCAGCAGAAAAGGGAACGAGCCCTACGAGCAGTACTTC | CASRKGNEPYEQYF
TRBD2 | many | TRBJ2-5 | TRBV24-1 | 16 | TGTGCCACCAGTGAAAACAGCGGGACTACCACAGAGACCCAGTACTTC | CATSENSGTTTETQYF
- | - | TRBJ2-7 | TRBV6-9 | 9 | TGTGCCAGCATTTGGGAGCAGTACTTC | CASIWEQYF
TRBD2 | many | TRBJ2-3 | TRBV7-2 | 19 | TGTGCCAGCAGCACACGATGGCTTAGCGGGAGGAGGGGCACAGATACGCAGTATTTT | CASSTRWLSGRRGTDTQYF
- | - | TRBJ2-6 | TRBV5-5 | 17 | TGTGCCAGCAGCTTGGCTGCCAGCCGCTCTGGGGCCAACGTCCTGACTTTC | CASSLAASRSGANVLTF
- | many | TRBJ1-1 | TRBV7-6 | 13 | TGTGCCAGCAGCTTGTATGGGGGAACTGAAGCTTTCTTT | CASSLYGGTEAFF
TRBD1 | many | TRBJ2-3 | TRBV20-1 | 16 | TGCAGTGCTTTAAACAGGGGGTGGGGCACTACAGATACGCAGTATTTT | CSALNRGWGTTDTQYF
- | many | TRBJ1-1 | TRBV15 | 13 | TGTGCCACCAGCAGAGGGGGGGTAACTGAAGCTTTCTTT | CATSRGGVTEAFF
- | - | TRBJ1-6 | TRBV2 | 16 | TGTGCCAGCAGTGAAGCGATGGCAGCGTTGGGTTCACCCCTCCACTTT | CASSEAMAALGSPLHF
TRBD1 | many | TRBJ2-4 | TRBV18 | 16 | TGTGCCAGCTCACCGGACAGGGGGTTCGCCAAAAACATTCAGTACTTC | CASSPDRGFAKNIQYF